Presented here are 9 T cell receptor beta chains from one specimen sequenced in a study of T cells in Graves' hyperthyroidism and ophthalmopathy. Regions amplified from RNA transcripts were the TCR beta CDR3 regions. Primed by the HTBI set, a first-round RT-PCR was run on the TCR CDR3. Using its own MiXCR run on the multiplex PCR reads, TCRdb lists one record per CDR3 protein. The data hold under 600,000 distinct CDR3 sequences, with approximately 15% observed a single time. Sequencing used blood. These receptors were obtained from a woman in her thirties or forties with Graves' ophthalmopathy.

With respect to this clonotype: With a much larger clone just one base away, this may be a read error. The chain combines TRBV7-2 with TRBJ2-7, with D possibly TRBD1 on 6 matching bases. Germline V lookup: CDR1 SGHTA, CDR2 FQGNSA. V was cut by 7 bases and J by 4 bases, with 14 bases left in between. CDR3 length: 13 residues. The CDR3 coding sequence is TGTGCCAGCACCACAGGGTTCTCTTACGAGCAGTACTTC. It is translated as CASTTGFSYEQYF.

The chain is built from TRBV6-1 and TRBJ1-1; D is unclear. CDR1 and CDR2 (germline): MNHNS, SASEGT. The CDR3 has 13 residues. V was trimmed by 6 bases and J by 6 bases, leaving 14 bases between them. The CDR3: CASRSLGSPEAFF. CDR3 sequence (DNA): TGTGCCAGCAGGAGTTTGGGGAGCCCTGAAGCTTTCTTT.

This rearrangement joins TRBV5-1 to TRBJ2-4; D is perhaps TRBD1 (6 bases). In germline, CDR1 is SGHRS, CDR2 YFSETQ. Trimming removed 0 bases at V and 7 bases at J, with 14 bases between. There are 15 residues in the CDR3. The CDR3 sequence: CASSLVGGSGNIQYF. CDR3 nucleotide sequence: TGCGCCAGCAGCTTGGTAGGGGGTTCCGGTAACATTCAGTACTTC.

V gene TRBV5-1 combines with J gene TRBJ2-5; a possible D gene is TRBD2 (6 bases). V lost 4 bases to trimming and J lost 5 bases, with 18 bases between them. CDR3 length: 15 residues. Germline assignment: CDR1 SGHRS and CDR2 YFSETQ. DNA for the CDR3: TGCGCCAGCAGCCCCAACCCCGGGAGAGGGGAGACCCAGTACTTC. It is translated as CASSPNPGRGETQYF.

In this sample, this clonotype turned up a few times. This may stem from a read error, because a much larger clone lies one nucleotide away. The DNA of the CDR3 is TGTGCCAGCGGTTTGGGACACCAAGAGACCCAGTACTTC. As protein: CASGLGHQETQYF. This chain links TRBV12-3 or TRBV12-4 with TRBJ2-5, with D perhaps assigned TRBD1 or TRBD2 (5 bases each). The CDR3 loop spans 13 amino acids.

The V call is TRBV29-1, the J call TRBJ1-1, with D hard to call. With 7 bases removed from V and 1 base from J, the gap between germline ends came to 10 bases. This CDR3 is built from 12 residues. Germline V gene sequence: CDR1 SQVTM, CDR2 ANQGSEA. The CDR3 spells CSGDWGNTEAFF. The CDR3 bases are TGCAGCGGGGATTGGGGGAACACTGAAGCTTTCTTT.

The genes are TRBV6-1 and TRBJ1-3, with 11 bases matching TRBD1. Looked up from germline, CDR1 is MNHNS and CDR2 is SASEGT. Trimming removed 6 bases from V and 4 bases from J; junction bases left unmatched: 11. The CDR3 runs to 17 residues. CDR3 amino acids: CASSTWTGGGRGNTIYF. CDR3 coding DNA: TGTGCCAGCAGCACCTGGACAGGGGGCGGTCGGGGAAACACCATATATTTT.

The sample holds many counts of this clonotype. This sequence joins TRBV3-1 and TRBJ1-1; D uncertain. Germline loops: CDR1 LGHDT, CDR2 YNNKEL (reference sequence). This CDR3 contains 15 residues. Trimming took off 4 bases at V and 1 base at J, with 13 bases between the two ends. This CDR3 is CASSPQLLGNTEAFF. CDR3 bases: TGTGCCAGCAGCCCGCAATTGTTGGGGAACACTGAAGCTTTCTTT. The full variable domain, with the rest looked up from reference TRBV3-1 and TRBJ1-1, is DTAVSQTPKYLVTQMGNDKSIKCEQNLGHDTMYWYKQDSKKFLKIMFSYNNKELIINETVPNRFSPKSPDKAHLNLHINSLELGDSAVYFCASSPQLLGNTEAFFGQGTRLTVV.

There are a few counts of this clonotype. The genes are TRBV6-1 and TRBJ2-6, with 10 bases identical to TRBD1. The CDR3 sequence is 19 residues long. V gave up 6 bases and J gave up 4 bases; unmatched junction bases: 15. Germline V gene sequence: CDR1 MNHNS, CDR2 SASEGT. CDR3 coding DNA: TGTGCCAGCAGATCTGCCGGGACAGGGGAGGTCTGGGGGGCCAACGTCCTGACTTTC. Its translation: CASRSAGTGEVWGANVLTF.